This T cell receptor (beta chain) emerged from a study of cytomegalovirus exposure and HLA in healthy donors. The primer mix had 60 Vbeta and 13 Jbeta primers. The table came from immunoSEQ multiplex PCR; TCRdb's copy has only in-frame clones and leaves some out. In all, the sample yields under 200,000 clones. Germline values: CDR1 MNHEY, CDR2 SMNVEV (reference sequence). With 10 bases clipped from V and 1 base from J, the junction kept 2 bases outside the gene matches. The CDR3 consists of 12 residues. The sequence came from a man aged 25-45 years in good health and CMV-seronegative. The V gene is TRBV27, the J gene TRBJ1-2; TRBD1 matches 8 bases. Sequenced input: PBMCs. CDR3 nucleotide sequence: TGTGCCACCGGACAGGGTAACTATGGCTACACCTTC. Its translation: CATGQGNYGYTF.